Shown below are 32 T cell receptor beta chains from a single sample sequenced in a study of T cell responses to AZD1222 COVID-19 vaccine. Sequenced by immunoSEQ multiplex PCR; TCRdb stores in-frame clones only, minus some. The data show 100,000 to 150,000 clones, roughly 82% seen once. The material was peripheral blood, obtained 28 days after the second AZD1222 dose. Receptors originate from an adult who received the AZD1222 COVID-19 vaccine.

The chain recombines TRBV7-9 with TRBJ2-7, with TRBD1 matching over 7 bases. Germline V gene lookup returns CDR1 SEHNR and CDR2 FQNEAQ (reference sequence). The junction had 3 bases not matched to a gene; V was cut back by 1 base and J by 6 bases. CDR3 size: 13 residues. CDR3 in DNA: TGTGCCAGCAGCTTAGGACAGGGCCCCGAGCAGTACTTC. Encoded protein: CASSLGQGPEQYF.

A single count supports this clone. The genes are TRBV3-1 (or the pseudogene TRBV3-2) and TRBJ1-6; TRBD1 is a possible D gene (6 bases). V dropped 0 bases and J dropped 6 bases, with 12 bases sitting between them. Per the germline V gene, CDR1 is LGHDT and CDR2 is YNNKEL (reference sequence). CDR3 length equals 16 residues. The CDR3 DNA follows: TGTGCCAGCAGCCAAGATTCAGGGGCTTCTAATTCACCCCTCCACTTT. Protein: CASSQDSGASNSPLHF.

This clone was seen only once. The chain joins TRBV28 to TRBJ1-5, with D possibly matching TRBD1 (5 bases). V was trimmed by 8 bases and J by 3 bases, leaving 26 bases between them. In germline, CDR1 is MDHEN, CDR2 SYDVKM. The CDR3 length is 18 residues. CDR3 coding DNA: TGTGCCAGCGTTAATAAGGGGAAACGGGTAGCCGCCAATCAGCCCCAGCATTTT. Its protein is CASVNKGKRVAANQPQHF.

This clone was seen once. The chain recombines TRBV7-9 with TRBJ2-1, with 8 bases matching TRBD2. This CDR3 has 16 residues. Germline CDR1 SEHNR, CDR2 FQNEAQ (reference sequence). The V gene end was trimmed by 4 bases and the J gene end by 10 bases; junction bases not matched to a gene: 15. The CDR3 region has the DNA TGTGCCAGCAGCTCCCGTAGGAGCGGGGAGCGGGGGGAGCAGTTCTTC. Its protein product is CASSSRRSGERGEQFF.

This clone has just one count. The chain recombines TRBV14 with TRBJ1-5; unclear D gene. The CDR3 sequence is 12 residues long. Looked up from germline, CDR1 is SGHDN and CDR2 is FVKESK. V lost 6 bases, J lost 6 bases, and 9 bases lay in between. The CDR3 loop is CASSNSGQPQHF. CDR3 DNA: TGTGCCAGCAGTAACAGTGGTCAGCCCCAGCATTTT.

This clone was counted a single time. The J gene is TRBJ2-1, the V gene TRBV7-8, with 9 bases aligning to TRBD2. The CDR3 extends over 15 amino acids. Losses at the gene ends were 2 bases for V and 4 bases for J; bases not matched to a gene: 3. The germline V gene encodes CDR1 SGHVS and CDR2 FQNEAQ. CDR3 region: CASSLLAGQYNEQFF. The CDR3 DNA is TGTGCCAGCAGCTTACTAGCGGGACAGTACAATGAGCAGTTCTTC.

Written as DNA, the CDR3 is TGTGCCACCAGCAGACTTAGGGGCAGTGGTCAGCCCCAGCATTTT. It translates to CATSRLRGSGQPQHF. V and J are TRBV15 and TRBJ1-5; perhaps TRBD1 as D (5 bases). CDR3 length: 15 amino acids. Per germline, CDR1 LNHNV and CDR2 YYDKDF (reference sequence). V was cut by 2 bases and J by 6 bases, with 14 bases left in between.

This chain connects TRBV4-2 to TRBJ1-2, with a possible D match to TRBD1 (5 bases). Trimming cost V 7 bases and J 4 bases, with 13 bases left between them. The CDR3 has 13 amino acids. Germline V gene lookup returns CDR1 LGHNA and CDR2 YNFKEQ. The CDR3 region has the DNA TGTGCCAGCAACCCTGGGGGTAGCTATGGCTACACCTTC. The encoded protein is CASNPGGSYGYTF.

The chain couples TRBV2 to TRBJ1-5; 8 bases align to TRBD1. This CDR3 is built from 15 residues. The V gene's germline CDR1 is SNHLY and CDR2 FYNNEI. J was trimmed by 3 bases and V by 5 bases; bases with no gene match: 6. The CDR3 region has the DNA TGTGCCAGCAGTCAAGGACAGGGTTCCAATCAGCCCCAGCATTTT. As protein: CASSQGQGSNQPQHF.

This clone was observed a single time. V and J are TRBV7-9 and TRBJ2-5, with D possibly TRBD1 on 6 matching bases. The CDR3 contains 15 residues. The germline CDR1 and CDR2 sequences are SEHNR and FQNEAQ (reference sequence). The V and J ends lost 5 bases and 4 bases respectively, with 17 bases between them. CDR3 DNA sequence: TGTGCCAGCAGCCCCACTATGGGGGCTGGAGAGACCCAGTACTTC. Its translation: CASSPTMGAGETQYF.

This clone has just one count. The rearrangement uses TRBV20-1 and TRBJ2-7, with 8 bases aligning to TRBD2. With V trimmed by 3 bases and J by 3 bases, 7 bases remained unmatched. Per the germline V gene, CDR1 is DFQATT and CDR2 is SNEGSKA (reference sequence). This CDR3 region has 14 residues. The CDR3: CSASRGGGSYEQYF. The CDR3 bases are TGCAGTGCTAGTCGAGGCGGGGGGAGCTACGAGCAGTACTTC.

The chain uses TRBV28 and TRBJ1-4; D is undetermined. V was cut by 7 bases and J by 0 bases, with 9 bases left in between. Germline CDR1 reads MDHEN; CDR2 reads SYDVKM. CDR3 length: 14 amino acids. CDR3 sequence reads: CASTLRATNEKLFF. As DNA, the CDR3 is TGTGCCAGCACCCTTCGGGCAACTAATGAAAAACTGTTTTTT.

The V and J genes are TRBV13 and TRBJ1-6; no definite D call. This CDR3 has 15 amino acids. From germline, CDR1 is PRHDT and CDR2 FYEKMQ (reference sequence). Trimming removed 0 bases at V and 0 bases at J, with 3 bases between. CDR3 nucleotides: TGTGCCAGCAGCTTAGGCGCCTCCTATAATTCACCCCTCCACTTT. Translation gives CASSLGASYNSPLHF.

The gene calls are TRBV6-2 or TRBV6-3 and TRBJ2-1, with 10 positions matching TRBD2. Germline V CDR1 and CDR2: MNHEY, SVGEGT. Unmatched junction bases numbered 20, after V lost 3 bases and J lost 9 bases. The CDR3 is made up of 19 amino acids. The CDR3 nucleotides are TGTGCCAGCAGTTATAGTGAGTCTAGCGGGGGCTCTTTCCTGGGTGAGCAGTTCTTC. Residues: CASSYSESSGGSFLGEQFF.

The J gene is TRBJ2-6, the V gene TRBV5-1; D not certain. The CDR3 runs 17 residues. CDR1 SGHRS and CDR2 YFSETQ come from the germline V gene. V gave up 0 bases and J gave up 0 bases, with 10 bases separating them. The CDR3 DNA reads as TGCGCCAGCAGCTTGGGCTTCTCAAGCTCTGGGGCCAACGTCCTGACTTTC. Residues: CASSLGFSSSGANVLTF. The full variable domain, completed using reference TRBV5-1 and TRBJ2-6, is KAGVTQTPRYLIKTRGQQVTLSCSPISGHRSVSWYQQTPGQGLQFLFEYFSETQRNKGNFPGRFSGRQFSNSRSEMNVSTLELGDSALYLCASSLGFSSSGANVLTFGAGSRLTVL.

The rearrangement links TRBV6-6 to TRBJ2-7; D is uncertain. Germline CDR1 and CDR2: MNHNY and SVGAGI (reference sequence). V lost 2 bases, J lost 6 bases, and 8 bases lay in between. CDR3 length equals 12 residues. CDR3 in DNA: TGTGCCAGCAGTTACGGGTACGGCGAGCAGTACTTC. It specifies CASSYGYGEQYF.

The chain links TRBV5-1 to TRBJ2-7; a weak D match, TRBD2 (5 bases). Trimming left V 4 bases short and J 2 bases short, with 13 bases between. The germline V gene encodes CDR1 SGHRS and CDR2 YFSETQ. The CDR3 is 14 amino acids. CDR3 sequence: CASSPTAGTYEQYF. CDR3 nucleotide sequence: TGCGCCAGCAGCCCGACGGCCGGGACCTACGAGCAGTACTTC.

V gene TRBV29-1 combines with J gene TRBJ1-1, with D unclear. The V and J ends lost 7 bases and 7 bases respectively, with 10 bases between them. The CDR3 covers 10 residues. The germline V gene encodes CDR1 SQVTM and CDR2 ANQGSEA. CDR3 amino acids: CSGRGSEAFF. The CDR3 coding sequence is TGCAGCGGCCGGGGAAGTGAAGCTTTCTTT.

The rearrangement joins TRBV7-9 to TRBJ1-1; TRBD1 might be the D (5 bases). Germline CDR1 is SEHNR and CDR2 is FQNEAQ (reference sequence). The CDR3 has 13 residues. V was pared by 5 bases and J by 6 bases, with 13 bases between. For the CDR3, the DNA is TGTGCCAGCAGCCCGGGGGGGGAGGCTGAAGCTTTCTTT. This encodes CASSPGGEAEAFF.

This chain joins TRBV5-1 and TRBJ2-1; no clear D. V was trimmed by 4 bases and J by 0 bases, leaving 8 bases between them. The CDR3 spans 14 residues. Germline CDR1 SGHRS, CDR2 YFSETQ. As DNA, the CDR3 is TGCGCCAGCAGCCCACAGAGCTCCTACAATGAGCAGTTCTTC. Its translation is CASSPQSSYNEQFF.

This clone was seen only a few times. CDR3 sequence: CASSKGTAYGYTF. The CDR3 region has the DNA TGTGCCAGCAGCAAAGGGACAGCCTATGGCTACACCTTC. The chain uses TRBV5-6 and TRBJ1-2, with TRBD1 identical over 7 bases. J lost 4 bases, V lost 4 bases, and 4 bases had no gene match. This CDR3 is 13 amino acids long. Germline values: CDR1 SGHDT, CDR2 YYEEEE.

CDR3 protein: CASSLDPVSDEQFF. CDR3 bases: TGCGCCAGCAGCTTGGATCCAGTCTCGGATGAGCAGTTCTTC. The chain has TRBV5-1 and TRBJ2-1; D is undetermined. Trimming left V 0 bases short and J 8 bases short, with 12 bases between. Looked up from germline, CDR1 is SGHRS and CDR2 is YFSETQ. The CDR3 has 14 amino acids.

The CDR3 region has the DNA TGTGCCAGCAGCTTCGCCAGACGCCCCACTGAAGCTTTCTTT. Protein: CASSFARRPTEAFF. The gene calls are TRBV7-2 and TRBJ1-1, with unresolved D. Trimming removed 3 bases from V and 4 bases from J, with 12 bases in between. CDR3 length: 14 amino acids. Germline loops: CDR1 SGHTA, CDR2 FQGNSA.

This clone has just a few counts. The DNA of the CDR3 is TGCGCCAGCGCGTTGACAGGAGTGAATTCACCCCTCCACTTT. Protein product: CASALTGVNSPLHF. The chain has TRBV5-1 and TRBJ1-6; D possibly corresponds to TRBD1 (6 bases). CDR3 length: 14 residues. The V end was cut by 7 bases, the J end by 7 bases, with 15 bases between. CDR1 is SGHRS, CDR2 YFSETQ, per germline.

The chain links TRBV11-2 to TRBJ2-7; a possible D gene is TRBD2 (6 bases). V lost 5 bases to trimming and J lost 3 bases, with 17 bases between them. The CDR3 is 15 amino acids. Germline CDR1 reads SGHAT; CDR2 reads FQNNGV. DNA of the CDR3: TGTGCCAGCAGCCCCATAAGGCAGGGAGGCTACGAGCAGTACTTC. It specifies CASSPIRQGGYEQYF.

The chain uses TRBV7-8 and TRBJ1-1; no firm D call. Germline V gene sequence: CDR1 SGHVS, CDR2 FQNEAQ. V lost 2 bases and J lost 3, with 10 bases in between. This CDR3 comprises 14 residues. The CDR3 is CASSLIQMDTEAFF. CDR3 DNA: TGTGCCAGCAGCTTAATACAAATGGACACTGAAGCTTTCTTT.

The chain links TRBV18 to TRBJ1-1; D possibly corresponds to TRBD1 (5 bases). Trimming left V 4 bases short and J 6 bases short, with 15 bases between. CDR1 is KGHSH and CDR2 is LQKENI in the germline V gene. The CDR3 length is 14 residues. The CDR3 spells CASSQTGWGPEAFF. DNA of the CDR3: TGTGCCAGCTCACAAACCGGGTGGGGCCCTGAAGCTTTCTTT.

This clone has only a few counts. This sequence joins TRBV12-3 or TRBV12-4 and TRBJ2-1; the match to TRBD1 covers 7 bases. This CDR3 spans 12 amino acids. With V trimmed by 6 bases and J by 9 bases, 5 bases remained unmatched. The CDR3 here is CASSLTGTEQFF. The CDR3 DNA is TGTGCCAGCAGCTTGACAGGGACTGAGCAGTTCTTC.

The chain uses TRBV6-5 and TRBJ2-1; D ambiguous. The CDR3 covers 12 residues. V was trimmed by 2 bases and J by 8 bases, leaving 7 bases between them. In germline, CDR1 is MNHEY, CDR2 SVGAGI. The CDR3 region is CASSYPPHEQFF. Written as DNA, the CDR3 is TGTGCCAGCAGTTACCCGCCGCATGAGCAGTTCTTC.

Details on this clone: One end of the junction does not line up with germline, which may come from a read error. V gene TRBV11-2 combines with J gene TRBJ1-1; D is unclear. The germline V gene has CDR1 SGHAT and CDR2 FQNNGV. The CDR3 runs to 11 residues. The CDR3 loop reads CASSLNTEAFF. The CDR3 nucleotides read TGTGCCAGCAGCTTGAATACTGAAGCTTTCTTT.

The J gene is TRBJ2-2, the V gene TRBV19; 9 bases line up with TRBD1. Losses at the gene ends were 7 bases for V and 1 base for J; bases not matched to a gene: 4. The CDR3 spans 15 residues. Germline V gene sequence: CDR1 LNHDA, CDR2 SQIVND (reference sequence). The CDR3 spells CASTGDRVNTGELFF. The CDR3, as DNA: TGTGCCAGTACCGGGGACAGGGTGAACACCGGGGAGCTGTTTTTT.

The V call is TRBV28, the J call TRBJ2-2; TRBD1 aligns across 7 bases. The V segment lost 6 bases and the J segment 4 bases; nucleotides outside the gene matches: 8. CDR1 is MDHEN and CDR2 is SYDVKM in the germline V gene. The CDR3 has 15 residues. CDR3 DNA: TGTGCCAGCAGGGTGACAGGGAGCGCCACCGGGGAGCTGTTTTTT. It encodes CASRVTGSATGELFF.